This TCR beta chain was sequenced for a study of cytomegalovirus exposure and HLA in healthy donors. General observations from the study: In a later analysis, DRB1 alleles had the most associated TCRs; HLA-C alleles the fewest. The classifier reportedly diagnosed cytomegalovirus status with high specificity and sensitivity.

This clone has more than one count but fewer than ten. Its antigen is undetermined. Germline V lookup: CDR1 SGHTA, CDR2 FQGNSA. Trimming shortened V by 5 bases and J by 1 base, and 13 bases separated the two germline ends. CDR3 length: 15 residues. The study ran its PCR with 60 Vbeta and 13 Jbeta primers. TCRdb's copy holds only in-frame clones and misses some; the assay was immunoSEQ multiplex PCR. This table has about 200,000 clones, roughly 79% appearing once. The chain joins TRBV7-2 to TRBJ2-3; a possible D gene is TRBD2 (5 bases). Source material: PBMCs. The TCR was taken from a man aged 18-30 years in good health and CMV-seronegative. CDR3 sequence: CASSPRGTGTDTQYF. The DNA of the CDR3 is TGTGCCAGCAGCCCTCGGGGTACCGGCACAGATACGCAGTATTTT.